The 8 T cell receptor beta chains presented below share a single source sample, sequenced in a study of T cell repertoires in cytomegalovirus infection. These receptors are not linked to any known antigen. From the reads, TCRdb called clonotypes with MiXCR, one entry per CDR3 protein. This table has about 700,000 distinct CDR3 sequences, about 33% appearing once. This specimen consisted of cultured PBMCs, obtained from culture after CMV antigen stimulation. Receptors originate from a human donor in good health (CMV status not recorded). Some clones in this sample may be carry-over from other donors' samples.

This chain joins TRBV5-4 and TRBJ2-1; TRBD2 agrees at 7 bases. The ends lost 0 bases at V and 5 bases at J; junction bases unmatched: 8. Germline V CDR1 and CDR2: SGHNT, YYREEE (reference sequence). The CDR3 covers 16 residues. The CDR3 sequence is CASSLAGTKINNEQFF. As DNA, the CDR3 is TGTGCCAGCAGCTTGGCCGGGACTAAGATAAACAATGAGCAGTTCTTC. Using reference TRBV5-4 and TRBJ2-1 for the parts outside the CDR3, the full variable domain is ETGVTQSPTHLIKTRGQQVTLRCSSQSGHNTVSWYQQALGQGPQFIFQYYREEENGRGNFPPRFSGLQFPNYSSELNVNALELDDSALYLCASSLAGTKINNEQFFGPGTRLTVL.

This clonotype was found a few times. This chain uses TRBV19 with TRBJ1-1, with a tentative D call TRBD1 (5 bases). The CDR3 has 16 residues. Germline assignment: CDR1 LNHDA and CDR2 SQIVND (reference sequence). The V end was cut by 0 bases, the J end by 1 base, with 12 bases between. The CDR3 DNA sequence: TGTGCCAGTAGTATAGATCCGGGACCAACGAACACTGAAGCTTTCTTT. It translates to CASSIDPGPTNTEAFF.

This clonotype came up a few times. The chain employs TRBV11-2 and TRBJ2-2, with 9 bases aligning to TRBD2. The length of the CDR3 is 14 residues. With V trimmed by 7 bases and J by 2 bases, 2 bases remained unmatched. The V gene's germline CDR1 is SGHAT and CDR2 FQNNGV. The CDR3 region is CASKGLANTGELFF. The DNA of the CDR3 is TGTGCCAGCAAGGGACTAGCCAACACCGGGGAGCTGTTTTTT.

V usage is TRBV4-1 and J usage is TRBJ2-1; TRBD2 might be the D (5 bases). Trimming took 0 bases from V and 2 from J, leaving 14 bases between them. Germline V gene data show CDR1 as MGHRA and CDR2 as YSYEKL. The CDR3 spans 17 residues. CDR3 sequence reads: CASSQEGSQRTYNEQFF. CDR3 in DNA: TGCGCCAGCAGCCAAGAAGGGTCTCAGCGGACCTACAATGAGCAGTTCTTC.

This clonotype was detected only a few times. The chain combines TRBV6-5 with TRBJ2-1, with D hard to call. The V gene lost 6 bases and the J gene lost 5 bases, with 14 bases spanning the gap. CDR3 length: 14 amino acids. Germline-derived CDR1 and CDR2 are MNHEY and SVGAGI. The CDR3 protein is CASRYARHHNEQFF. CDR3 bases: TGTGCCAGCAGGTACGCACGACACCACAATGAGCAGTTCTTC.

J is TRBJ1-1 and V is TRBV4-1, with unresolved D. The germline V and J ends were trimmed by 0 bases and 10 bases, with 12 bases remaining between them. CDR1 is MGHRA, CDR2 YSYEKL, per germline. The CDR3 has 13 residues. DNA for the CDR3: TGCGCCAGCAGCCAAGAAGCGAGGTGGGGAGCTTTCTTT. It translates to CASSQEARWGAFF.

This clonotype was counted a few times. The rearrangement uses TRBV10-3 and TRBJ2-7, with 9 bases lining up with TRBD1. This CDR3 is 17 amino acids long. The V segment lost 4 bases and the J segment 5 bases; nucleotides outside the gene matches: 15. Germline loops: CDR1 ENHRY, CDR2 SYGVKD. The CDR3 DNA reads as TGTGCCATCAGTGGAGAACAGGGGGCCCCAAGCAACAACGAGCAGTACTTC. Its translation: CAISGEQGAPSNNEQYF.

This clonotype was detected ten times or more. V usage is TRBV28 and J usage is TRBJ1-2, with 7 bases identical to TRBD1. The CDR3 extends over 14 amino acids. V dropped 6 bases and J dropped 4; count of bases not matched to a gene: 8. Germline V gives CDR1 MDHEN, CDR2 SYDVKM. CDR3 region: CASSPPGQSYGYTF. CDR3 nucleotide sequence: TGTGCCAGCAGCCCACCGGGACAGTCCTATGGCTACACCTTC.